This TCR beta chain was identified during a study of blood T cell repertoires in COVID-19. Study overall: PBMCs, B-cell-depleted T cells, or T cells were the source of the cDNA or gDNA that made up the material.

Libraries were prepared by immunoSEQ multiplex PCR; TCRdb keeps only in-frame clonotypes and omits some of them. The sample lists 95,000 to 150,000 clones, approximately 80% occurring once. This CDR3 is built from 15 residues. Germline V lookup: CDR1 SGHTA, CDR2 FQGNSA. The junction had 5 bases not matched to a gene; V was cut back by 0 bases and J by 4 bases. Material for sequencing was peripheral blood. V gene TRBV7-2 combines with J gene TRBJ2-7, with 8 nucleotides matching TRBD2. This clonotype originated in a man aged 35 to 55 with active or convalescent COVID-19. The chain's CDR3 is CASSLALAGAYEQYF. Written as DNA, the CDR3 is TGTGCCAGCAGCTTAGCGCTAGCGGGTGCGTACGAGCAGTACTTC.